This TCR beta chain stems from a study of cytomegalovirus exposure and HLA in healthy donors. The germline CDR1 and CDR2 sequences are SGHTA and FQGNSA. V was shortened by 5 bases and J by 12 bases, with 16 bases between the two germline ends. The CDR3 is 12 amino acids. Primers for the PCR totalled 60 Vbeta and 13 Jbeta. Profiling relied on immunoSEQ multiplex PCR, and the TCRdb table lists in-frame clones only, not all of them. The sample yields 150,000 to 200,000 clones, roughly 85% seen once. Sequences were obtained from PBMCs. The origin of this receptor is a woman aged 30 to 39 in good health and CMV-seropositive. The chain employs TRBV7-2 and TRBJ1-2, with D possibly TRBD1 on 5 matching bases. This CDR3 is CASSPTGGANTF. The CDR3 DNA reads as TGTGCCAGCAGCCCCACGGGAGGGGCGAACACCTTC.